Below, one T cell receptor beta chain is given with its context. V was clipped by 3 bases and J by 0 bases, with 12 bases between them. The CDR3 runs 16 residues. Germline CDR1 reads MDHEN; CDR2 reads SYDVKM. The source of the sample is a study of cytomegalovirus exposure and HLA in healthy donors. PCR employed 60 Vbeta and 13 Jbeta primers. Authors' processing steps: The authors later counted 75 million to 90 million unique TCR beta chains, 9 million to 14 million of them shared. TCRdb's table, derived via immunoSEQ multiplex PCR, lists solely in-frame clones and lacks some. The V and J calls and clone size were taken over from that table, and D and trimming were inferred from the DNA. The repertoire consists of roughly 180,000 clones, with over 75% occurring once and the leading ten covering over 13%.

The sequenced material came from PBMCs. This chain connects TRBV28 to TRBJ2-4; TRBD2 might be the D (5 bases). The clonotype was recovered from a man aged 50 or older in good health and CMV-seropositive. The CDR3 is CASSFPVGIAKNIQYF. For the CDR3, the DNA is TGTGCCAGCAGTTTCCCAGTCGGGATAGCCAAAAACATTCAGTACTTC.